These 23 T cell receptor beta chains were all obtained from the same sample, sequenced in a study of CD4 T cells in relation to SARS-CoV-2 and coronaviruses. The antigens of these receptors remain unknown. CD4+ T cells from unexposed donors were obtained before the COVID-19 pandemic (2011-2018). CD4+ T cells were isolated from the cells after about nine days of culture. Clones were read by immunoSEQ multiplex PCR, and TCRdb kept only the in-frame ones, dropping some. There are about 12,000 clones in the sample; 69% occur only once, and under 9% lies in the top ten. What was sequenced was CD4+ T cells from PBMCs, cultured in vitro. The receptors come from a human donor in good health.

The chain has TRBV2 and TRBJ1-4; possibly TRBD1 for D (5 bases). Trimming cost V 6 bases and J 4 bases, with 18 bases left between them. The CDR3 runs to 16 residues. Germline-derived CDR1 and CDR2 are SNHLY and FYNNEI. The CDR3 nucleotides are TGTGCCAGCAGGCCTCGAGGAGGGGATCTTAATGAAAAACTGTTTTTT. Translation: CASRPRGGDLNEKLFF.

This clone was seen only a few times. The chain carries TRBV19 and TRBJ1-5; no firm D call. V lost 7 bases and J 2 bases, leaving 15 bases between the germline ends. The CDR3 length is 15 residues. Germline CDR1 LNHDA, CDR2 SQIVND (reference sequence). CDR3 in DNA: TGTGCCAGTACTCCGCCCTCGAGGGGCAATCAGCCCCAGCATTTT. This gives the protein CASTPPSRGNQPQHF. Supplemented by reference TRBV19 and TRBJ1-5, the full variable domain reads DGGITQSPKYLFRKEGQNVTLSCEQNLNHDAMYWYRQDPGQGLRLIYYSQIVNDFQKGDIAEGYSVSREKKESFPLTVTSAQKNPTAFYLCASTPPSRGNQPQHFGDGTRLSIL.

The chain carries TRBV11-2 and TRBJ1-4; 7 positions match TRBD1. The CDR3 runs 16 residues. Unmatched junction bases numbered 11, after V lost 5 bases and J lost 5 bases. The germline V gene encodes CDR1 SGHAT and CDR2 FQNNGV. CDR3 nucleotides: TGTGCCAGCAGCGAAGCCCCGGACAGGCTCAATGAAAAACTGTTTTTT. Its translation: CASSEAPDRLNEKLFF.

This chain connects TRBV5-4 to TRBJ1-2; 10 nucleotides agree with TRBD1. Germline CDR1 is SGHNT and CDR2 is YYREEE (reference sequence). The CDR3 is made up of 14 amino acids. The ends lost 4 bases at V and 4 bases at J; junction bases unmatched: 4. CDR3 sequence reads: CASSPDRGGYGYTF. DNA for the CDR3: TGTGCCAGCAGCCCGGACAGGGGGGGCTATGGCTACACCTTC.

This rearrangement joins TRBV24-1 to TRBJ2-2, with D possibly matching TRBD2 (6 bases). Between the trimmed V and J ends, which lost 4 bases and 4 bases, there was a span of 9 bases. Germline V lookup: CDR1 KGHDR, CDR2 SFDVKD. The CDR3 is 14 residues long. CDR3 DNA: TGTGCCACCAGTGACCGGGACTTCACCGGGGAGCTGTTTTTT. This codes for CATSDRDFTGELFF.

A single count supports this clone. The chain links TRBV2 to TRBJ1-1; possibly TRBD1 for D (5 bases). Germline CDR1 is SNHLY and CDR2 is FYNNEI. The V end lost 3 bases, the J end lost 2 bases, and 10 bases lay between the germline ends. The CDR3 has 14 amino acids. CDR3 region: CASSDRVINTEAFF. For the CDR3, the DNA is TGTGCCAGCAGTGACAGGGTAATTAACACTGAAGCTTTCTTT. Variable domain in full (rest from reference TRBV2 and TRBJ1-1): EPEVTQTPSHQVTQMGQEVILRCVPISNHLYFYWYRQILGQKVEFLVSFYNNEISEKSEIFDDQFSVERPDGSNFTLKIRSTKLEDSAMYFCASSDRVINTEAFFGQGTRLTVV.

CDR3 sequence: CASSMVLAGVETQYF. The CDR3 DNA reads as TGTGCCAGTAGTATGGTTCTAGCGGGAGTTGAGACCCAGTACTTC. The V and J genes are TRBV19 and TRBJ2-5; 10 bases are shared with TRBD2. The CDR3 is 15 residues long. V trimming: 3 bases; J trimming: 5 bases; junction bases outside the gene matches: 6. Germline V CDR1 and CDR2: LNHDA, SQIVND (reference sequence).

The chain employs TRBV28 and TRBJ2-2; 7 nucleotides line up with TRBD1. The CDR3 loop spans 16 amino acids. J lost 7 bases, V lost 4 bases, and 12 bases had no gene match. Germline CDR1 is MDHEN and CDR2 is SYDVKM. Here the CDR3 reads CASSSRTGKRGGELFF. For the CDR3, the DNA is TGTGCCAGCAGTTCCCGGACAGGCAAGCGAGGCGGGGAGCTGTTTTTT.

The rearrangement links TRBV19 to TRBJ2-5, with D maybe TRBD2 (6 bases). Germline lookup yields CDR1 LNHDA and CDR2 SQIVND (reference sequence). The CDR3 length is 15 residues. The V gene lost 5 bases and the J gene lost 5 bases, with 18 bases spanning the gap. CDR3 in amino acids: CASSVSITGRETQYF. The CDR3 region has the DNA TGTGCCAGTAGTGTCTCGATAACTGGGAGGGAGACCCAGTACTTC.

The CDR3 protein is CASSLVTDTQYF. CDR3 coding DNA: TGCGCCAGCAGCTTGGTCACAGATACGCAGTATTTT. This chain joins TRBV5-1 and TRBJ2-3, with no clear D. In germline, CDR1 is SGHRS, CDR2 YFSETQ. CDR3 length equals 12 residues. V was trimmed by 0 bases and J by 2 bases, leaving 1 base between them. The full variable domain, in which reference TRBV5-1 and TRBJ2-3 provide the parts outside the CDR3, is KAGVTQTPRYLIKTRGQQVTLSCSPISGHRSVSWYQQTPGQGLQFLFEYFSETQRNKGNFPGRFSGRQFSNSRSEMNVSTLELGDSALYLCASSLVTDTQYFGPGTRLTVL.

The V gene is TRBV24-1, the J gene TRBJ2-5; D gene ambiguous. The CDR3 extends over 12 amino acids. Trimming cost V 1 base and J 5 bases, with 4 bases left between them. The V gene's germline CDR1 is KGHDR and CDR2 SFDVKD. CDR3 amino acids: CATSDFWETQYF. DNA of the CDR3: TGTGCCACCAGTGATTTTTGGGAGACCCAGTACTTC.

CDR3 sequence reads: CASSQPRAGGPGTGELFF. DNA for the CDR3: TGCGCCAGCAGCCAACCAAGAGCGGGAGGGCCTGGGACCGGGGAGCTGTTTTTT. The V call is TRBV4-1, the J call TRBJ2-2; 10 bases map to TRBD2. J lost 5 bases, V lost 2 bases, and 11 bases had no gene match. Per the germline V gene, CDR1 is MGHRA and CDR2 is YSYEKL. The CDR3 contains 18 residues.

This clone was counted between two and nine times. The genes are TRBV2 and TRBJ1-4, with a possible D match to TRBD1 (6 bases). The V gene lost 2 bases and the J gene lost 10 bases, with 17 bases spanning the gap. Germline assignment: CDR1 SNHLY and CDR2 FYNNEI. The CDR3 contains 15 residues. The CDR3 DNA follows: TGTGCCAGCAGTGAAATGGGGAAGGGGGATGGAAAACTGTTTTTT. It yields the protein CASSEMGKGDGKLFF.

The chain couples TRBV3-1 (or the pseudogene TRBV3-2) to TRBJ2-5; D perhaps matches TRBD2 (6 bases). V lost 2 bases and J lost 3, with 13 bases in between. CDR1 and CDR2 from the germline V gene are LGHDT and YNNKEL (reference sequence). The CDR3 length is 15 residues. CDR3 coding DNA: TGTGCCAGCAGCCAAAGGAGGGTAGCGGAAGAGACCCAGTACTTC. Translating gives CASSQRRVAEETQYF.

This clone has just a few counts. This chain connects TRBV14 to TRBJ1-1; TRBD1 is a possible D gene (5 bases). Germline V gene data show CDR1 as SGHDN and CDR2 as FVKESK. Trimming took 4 bases from V and 5 from J, leaving 20 bases between them. The CDR3 covers 16 residues. CDR3 loop: CASSRGRRQGETEAFF. The CDR3 DNA follows: TGTGCCAGCAGCCGCGGAAGGCGCCAGGGAGAAACTGAAGCTTTCTTT.

This clone was counted only a few times. This sequence joins TRBV20-1 and TRBJ2-7, with D possibly being TRBD2 (5 bases). V shed 6 bases and J shed 9 bases, with 15 bases lying between them. This CDR3 comprises 11 residues. Germline CDR1 reads DFQATT; CDR2 reads SNEGSKA (reference sequence). As DNA, the CDR3 is TGCAGTGCACGGGAAAGTGAAGGGCAGTACTTC. Translating gives CSARESEGQYF.

The chain recombines TRBV27 with TRBJ2-5; tentatively, D is TRBD1 or TRBD2 (6 bases each). The CDR3 loop spans 15 amino acids. CDR1 and CDR2 (germline): MNHEY, SMNVEV (reference sequence). Trimming cost V 2 bases and J 7 bases, with 17 bases left between them. The CDR3 DNA is TGTGCCAGCAGTTTAACCCTGGGGGGCCCAAGGACCCAGTACTTC. Protein product: CASSLTLGGPRTQYF.

The V call is TRBV9, the J call TRBJ2-3, with 8 bases lining up with TRBD2. The length of the CDR3 is 16 residues. CDR1 and CDR2 (germline): SGDLS, YYNGEE. Germline trimming cut 4 bases from V and 2 bases from J; bases unmatched to any gene: 9. CDR3 residues: CASSPRGGSFTDTQYF. CDR3 sequence (DNA): TGTGCCAGCAGCCCCCGGGGGGGAAGCTTCACAGATACGCAGTATTTT.

This clone was detected only a few times. This chain's CDR3 is CASTLGGRSTEAFF. The CDR3 DNA sequence: TGTGCCAGCACCCTAGGGGGCCGGAGCACTGAAGCTTTCTTT. The genes are TRBV28 and TRBJ1-1, with TRBD1 matching 7 bases. J was trimmed by 4 bases and V by 7 bases; bases with no gene match: 9. CDR1 and CDR2 (germline): MDHEN, SYDVKM. The length of the CDR3 is 14 residues.

The V gene is TRBV19, the J gene TRBJ2-1; D might be TRBD1 or TRBD2, each matching 5 bases. CDR3 length: 15 residues. V lost 2 bases and J lost 5, with 13 bases in between. Germline V gives CDR1 LNHDA, CDR2 SQIVND (reference sequence). In nucleotides, the CDR3 is TGTGCCAGTAGTATACTGGGGGAGAATCACAATGAGCAGTTCTTC. As protein: CASSILGENHNEQFF.

The V gene is TRBV10-3, the J gene TRBJ1-2; possible D gene TRBD1, 6 bases. V shed 0 bases and J shed 7 bases, with 15 bases lying between them. Germline loops: CDR1 ENHRY, CDR2 SYGVKD. The CDR3 is 15 amino acids. CDR3 loop: CAISESRTGAPGYTF. The DNA for the CDR3 is TGTGCCATCAGTGAGTCGCGTACGGGGGCCCCTGGCTACACCTTC.

The rearrangement links TRBV18 to TRBJ1-1; D is undetermined. The V end was cut by 0 bases, the J end by 5 bases, with 10 bases between. This CDR3 has 14 amino acids. The V gene's germline CDR1 is KGHSH and CDR2 LQKENI. The CDR3 is CASSPPETRTEAFF. DNA of the CDR3: TGTGCCAGCTCACCACCAGAGACGAGGACTGAAGCTTTCTTT.

The chain has TRBV24-1 and TRBJ1-2; a possible D gene is TRBD1 (6 bases). The CDR3 contains 12 residues. Per germline, CDR1 KGHDR and CDR2 SFDVKD. Between the trimmed V and J ends, which lost 9 bases and 4 bases, there was a span of 11 bases. CDR3: CATGGDIYGYTF. The CDR3 nucleotides read TGTGCCACCGGAGGGGACATCTATGGCTACACCTTC.